This entry is about one TCR beta chain. Germline V lookup: CDR1 MNHEY, CDR2 SVGAGI. The CDR3 is 14 amino acids. With 5 bases removed from V and 5 bases from J, the gap between germline ends came to 13 bases. Repertoires were generated with immunoSEQ multiplex PCR, while TCRdb's copy carries only in-frame clones and drops some. The top ten hold 0.75% to 0.95% of the sample, which has about 98,000 clones, less than 90% seen once. The data derive from a study of OX40 agonist ivuxolimab in advanced cancers. The sample was CD4+ or CD8+ T cells sorted from blood, taken in a trial of the OX40 agonist ivuxolimab. The sequence came from an adult with an advanced solid tumor such as melanoma, head and neck, liver or kidney cancer. The chain uses TRBV6-5 and TRBJ2-1; D not certain. CDR3 region: CASSPVGLHNEQFF. In DNA form, the CDR3 reads TGTGCCAGCAGTCCGGTCGGGCTACACAATGAGCAGTTCTTC.